This T cell receptor beta chain was observed in a study of vaccination and CD4 T cells after COVID-19. In the study overall: Convalescent donors: six male, four female; seven Caucasian, two Asian, one multiracial, two Hispanic.

Treatment defined: approximately nine-day PBMC culture with coronavirus spike peptide pools or control peptides (ViraFEST assay). Antigen-specific T cell expansion with peptide pools preceded TCR sequencing in the ViraFEST approach. Study conclusions and caveats: Within the convalescent patients, spike mono-reactivity was found in 304 of 307 vaccine-specific clones.

Concerning this clonotype: Its antigen is unknown.

CDR1 and CDR2 (germline): MNHEY, SMNVEV (reference sequence). V shed 2 bases, J shed 1 base, and the junction held 6 bases outside the gene matches. This CDR3 is built from 16 residues. Cultured CD4+ T cells had their DNA profiled by the Oncomine TCR Beta short-read assay. Cultures of CD4+ T cells served as the source for extracting genomic DNA. MiXCR, run by TCRdb on the PCR reads, gives a single entry per CDR3 protein. This sample yields tens of thousands of distinct CDR3 sequences, of which 60% are seen a single time; about an eighth belongs to the top ten. This sequence originates from a human donor who received a COVID-19 vaccine. The sequencing used CD4+ T cells from blood, cultured in vitro, collected after SARS-CoV-2 vaccination. V usage is TRBV27 and J usage is TRBJ2-3, with 7 bases matching TRBD2. CDR3 loop: CASSLRSGERTDTQYF. The CDR3 DNA reads TGTGCCAGCAGTTTACGAAGCGGGGAGCGCACAGATACGCAGTATTTT.